Below, 22 T cell receptor beta chains from the same sample are listed, as sequenced in a study of CD8 T cells in ankylosing spondylitis. Study-level points and caveats: What appeared characteristic of ankylosing spondylitis blood was a TCR beta motif of fewer than ten highly homologous variants.

For these receptors, no antigen is known. TCRdb used MiXCR to reprocess the 5' RACE reads, holding one entry per CDR3 protein. The data hold approximately 540,000 distinct CDR3 sequences, with approximately 12% observed a single time. Sequencing was carried out using blood, either unsorted or a sorted T cell fraction (not recorded which). The receptors were gathered from a male donor with ankylosing spondylitis.

This clonotype showed up many times. The genes are TRBV12-3 or TRBV12-4 and TRBJ2-3; TRBD1 matches at 8 bases. V lost 3 bases to trimming and J lost 4 bases; unmatched junction nucleotides: 9. The CDR3 runs to 16 residues. The CDR3, as DNA: TGTGCCAGCAGTTTCACTCCCGGGACAGGAGCAGATACGCAGTATTTT. Its protein product is CASSFTPGTGADTQYF.

This chain links TRBV12-3 or TRBV12-4 with TRBJ2-1; no firm D call. V gave up 5 bases and J gave up 5 bases, with 13 bases separating them. CDR3 size: 14 residues. CDR3 bases: TGTGCCAGCAGTCCCCGCGGTTTACACAATGAGCAGTTCTTC. It encodes CASSPRGLHNEQFF.

This rearrangement joins TRBV4-2 to TRBJ2-2; 8 positions match TRBD2. With V trimmed by 5 bases and J by 5 bases, 4 bases remained unmatched. Germline values: CDR1 LGHNA, CDR2 YNFKEQ. The CDR3 is 14 residues long. For the CDR3, the DNA is TGTGCCAGCAGCGGGGGACTAGGGACCGGGGAGCTGTTTTTT. It translates to CASSGGLGTGELFF.

This chain joins TRBV5-6 and TRBJ2-5; 13 positions agree with TRBD2. This CDR3 contains 18 residues. Trimming removed 2 bases from V and 0 bases from J; junction bases left unmatched: 7. The germline V gene encodes CDR1 SGHDT and CDR2 YYEEEE. In DNA form, the CDR3 reads TGTGCCAGCAGCTTCGGACTAGCGGGAGTTCTATACCAAGAGACCCAGTACTTC. Translated: CASSFGLAGVLYQETQYF.

The chain is built from TRBV6-5 and TRBJ1-1; TRBD1 matches at 7 bases. With 2 bases clipped from V and 6 bases from J, the junction kept 6 bases outside the gene matches. CDR3 length: 14 residues. CDR1 and CDR2 from the germline V gene are MNHEY and SVGAGI. Written as DNA, the CDR3 is TGTGCCAGCAGTTACACACAGGGGAGAGCTGAAGCTTTCTTT. Protein product: CASSYTQGRAEAFF.

The gene calls are TRBV20-1 and TRBJ2-7; D unresolved. The germline V and J ends were trimmed by 3 bases and 5 bases, with 17 bases remaining between them. The CDR3 consists of 14 residues. Germline V lookup: CDR1 DFQATT, CDR2 SNEGSKA (reference sequence). CDR3 sequence reads: CSARARVGLDEQYV. CDR3 DNA: TGCAGTGCTAGGGCCCGGGTGGGGTTAGACGAGCAGTACGTC.

This clonotype has only a few counts. This sequence joins TRBV7-2 and TRBJ2-2; 10 nucleotides match TRBD2. CDR1 SGHTA and CDR2 FQGNSA come from the germline V gene. The length of the CDR3 is 15 residues. With V trimmed by 5 bases and J by 4 bases, 4 bases remained unmatched. In DNA, the CDR3 is TGTGCCAGCAGCGAACGGACTAGCGGCACCGGGGAGCTGTTTTTT. Translation gives CASSERTSGTGELFF.

The chain joins TRBV5-1 to TRBJ1-4; TRBD1 agrees at 9 bases. J gave up 5 bases and V 5 bases, and 4 bases lay outside the gene matches. CDR1 and CDR2 from the germline V gene are SGHRS and YFSETQ. This CDR3 has 14 amino acids. The CDR3 region is CASRPGQGNEKLFF. For the CDR3, the DNA is TGCGCCAGCAGACCGGGACAGGGAAATGAAAAACTGTTTTTT.

In this sample, this clonotype turned up many times. The chain joins TRBV15 to TRBJ1-2; no definite D call. The ends were cut back, 1 base at V and 8 bases at J, with 14 bases in the middle. This CDR3 is 14 amino acids long. Germline assignment: CDR1 LNHNV and CDR2 YYDKDF (reference sequence). The CDR3 coding sequence is TGTGCCACCAGCAGAGGGGCCTTGGTGGAGGGCTACACCTTC. This translates into CATSRGALVEGYTF.

This clonotype appeared a few times. The V gene is TRBV5-1, the J gene TRBJ2-2, with 12 bases fitting TRBD2. V dropped 5 bases and J dropped 6; count of bases not matched to a gene: 5. The CDR3 sequence is 15 residues long. CDR1 is SGHRS, CDR2 YFSETQ, per germline. The CDR3 protein is CASRSTSGSPGELFF. CDR3 nucleotide sequence: TGCGCCAGCAGGTCGACTAGCGGGAGCCCCGGGGAGCTGTTTTTT.

The genes are TRBV19 and TRBJ2-2; tentative D call: TRBD1 (6 bases). The CDR3 length is 17 residues. Germline assignment: CDR1 LNHDA and CDR2 SQIVND (reference sequence). The V and J ends lost 7 bases and 6 bases respectively, with 24 bases between them. DNA for the CDR3: TGTGCCAGTAATTACAGGGACGGCAGAGCTGCGGCCGGGGAGCTGTTTTTT. The encoded protein is CASNYRDGRAAAGELFF. Based on the CDR3 plus reference TRBV19 and TRBJ2-2, the full variable domain is DGGITQSPKYLFRKEGQNVTLSCEQNLNHDAMYWYRQDPGQGLRLIYYSQIVNDFQKGDIAEGYSVSREKKESFPLTVTSAQKNPTAFYLCASNYRDGRAAAGELFFGEGSRLTVL.

This clonotype has just a few counts. The rearrangement joins TRBV11-2 to TRBJ2-5; a possible D gene is TRBD1 (7 bases). The germline gives CDR1 SGHAT, CDR2 FQNNGV. The germline V and J ends were trimmed by 5 bases and 4 bases, with 17 bases remaining between them. The CDR3 has 15 residues. CDR3: CASSPGDSRAETQYF. CDR3 DNA: TGTGCCAGCAGCCCGGGGGACAGTAGGGCAGAGACCCAGTACTTC.

This clonotype was detected ten times or more. The chain has TRBV6-1 and TRBJ1-6, with D perhaps matching TRBD1 (5 bases). This CDR3 spans 17 amino acids. CDR1 is MNHNS, CDR2 SASEGT, per germline. With 7 bases removed from V and 0 bases from J, the gap between germline ends came to 16 bases. CDR3 DNA: TGTGCCAGCAACCGCCTTGAGGGGAGCTCCTATAATTCACCCCTCCACTTT. It encodes CASNRLEGSSYNSPLHF.

The V and J genes are TRBV10-3 and TRBJ1-1; 7 bases align to TRBD1. This CDR3 has 15 amino acids. V lost 0 bases, J lost 1 base, and 2 bases stayed unmatched. Looked up from germline, CDR1 is ENHRY and CDR2 is SYGVKD. The CDR3 reads CAISESDRENTEAFF. DNA of the CDR3: TGTGCCATCAGTGAGTCTGACAGGGAGAACACTGAAGCTTTCTTT.

The J gene is TRBJ2-3, the V gene TRBV2, with TRBD2 matching 7 bases. This CDR3 spans 16 amino acids. Germline CDR1 and CDR2: SNHLY and FYNNEI. V lost 3 bases and J lost 5; bases outside the gene matches: 11. CDR3 in DNA: TGTGCCAGCAGTGAGTCGGGAGGCCACATACGAGATACGCAGTATTTT. Protein product: CASSESGGHIRDTQYF.

This clonotype showed up many times. The rearrangement joins TRBV12-3 or TRBV12-4 to TRBJ1-1, with D possibly being TRBD1 (5 bases). The CDR3 totals 15 residues. The V and J ends lost 6 bases and 1 base respectively, with 15 bases between them. In DNA, the CDR3 is TGTGCCAGCAGACCGAGGGACTGGGGGAACACTGAAGCTTTCTTT. This encodes CASRPRDWGNTEAFF.

There are many counts of this clonotype. The rearrangement joins TRBV7-2 to TRBJ1-4; TRBD1 aligns across 7 bases. Trimming at V came to 4 bases and at J to 4 bases, leaving 9 bases not matched to a gene. The germline CDR1 and CDR2 sequences are SGHTA and FQGNSA. The CDR3 length is 16 residues. The CDR3, as DNA: TGTGCCAGCAGCTCGCGGCGGACAGGATTTAATGAAAAACTGTTTTTT. This encodes CASSSRRTGFNEKLFF.

This clonotype was seen a few times. The V call is TRBV12-3 or TRBV12-4, the J call TRBJ2-2; 10 positions match TRBD2. The CDR3 is 17 amino acids. The J segment lost 4 bases and the V segment lost 2 bases, leaving 7 bases of the junction unmatched. The CDR3 region is CASSLILAGVGTGELFF. The CDR3 DNA reads as TGTGCCAGCAGTTTAATCCTAGCGGGAGTGGGCACCGGGGAGCTGTTTTTT.

This clonotype has just a few counts. The genes are TRBV19 and TRBJ1-5; D not certain. V lost 3 bases, J lost 2 bases, and 11 bases lay in between. The CDR3 spans 15 residues. The germline V gene encodes CDR1 LNHDA and CDR2 SQIVND (reference sequence). CDR3 region: CASSMMGFRNQPQHF. CDR3 sequence (DNA): TGTGCCAGTAGTATGATGGGGTTTCGCAATCAGCCCCAGCATTTT.

The genes are TRBV10-2 and TRBJ1-2, with D maybe TRBD1 (6 bases). CDR1 is WSHSY and CDR2 is SAAADI in the germline V gene. CDR3 length: 14 amino acids. Trimming pared 5 bases from V and 2 bases from J, leaving 12 bases between. The CDR3 sequence: CASSYRVLNYGYTF. The CDR3 DNA reads TGCGCCAGCAGTTACAGGGTTTTGAACTATGGCTACACCTTC.

V gene TRBV6-1 combines with J gene TRBJ2-3; D not resolved. Germline CDR1 and CDR2: MNHNS and SASEGT. With 6 bases removed from V and 6 bases from J, the gap between germline ends came to 13 bases. The CDR3 consists of 13 residues. The CDR3 is CASSHTLGDTQYF. As DNA, the CDR3 is TGTGCCAGCAGCCATACCTTAGGGGATACGCAGTATTTT.

This clonotype showed up many times. The V call is TRBV12-3 or TRBV12-4, the J call TRBJ2-7, with D uncertain. V was cut by 2 bases and J by 10 bases, with 12 bases left in between. This CDR3 contains 12 residues. The CDR3 DNA reads as TGTGCCAGCAGTTTATCCCTGCTCGGACAGTACTTC. This translates into CASSLSLLGQYF.